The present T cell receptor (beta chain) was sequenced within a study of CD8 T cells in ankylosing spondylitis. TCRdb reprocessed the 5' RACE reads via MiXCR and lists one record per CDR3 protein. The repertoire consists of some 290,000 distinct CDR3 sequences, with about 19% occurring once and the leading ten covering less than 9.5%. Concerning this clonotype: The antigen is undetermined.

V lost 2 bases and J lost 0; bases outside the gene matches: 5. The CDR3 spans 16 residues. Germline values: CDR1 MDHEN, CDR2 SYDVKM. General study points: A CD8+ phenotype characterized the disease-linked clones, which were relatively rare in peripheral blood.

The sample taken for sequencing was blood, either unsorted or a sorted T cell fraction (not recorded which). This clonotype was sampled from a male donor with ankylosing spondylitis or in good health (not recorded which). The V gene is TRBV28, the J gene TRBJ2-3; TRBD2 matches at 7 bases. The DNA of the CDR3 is TGTGCCAGCAGTTTAGGTTCTAGCGGAAGCACAGATACGCAGTATTTT. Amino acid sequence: CASSLGSSGSTDTQYF. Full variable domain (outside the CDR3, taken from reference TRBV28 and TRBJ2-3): DVKVTQSSRYLVKRTGEKVFLECVQDMDHENMFWYRQDPGLGLRLIYFSYDVKMKEKGDIPEGYSVSREKKERFSLILESASTNQTSMYLCASSLGSSGSTDTQYFGPGTRLTVL.